The 25 T cell receptor beta chains presented below share a single source sample, sequenced in a study of control samples from healthy donors and cancer patients. Generated by immunoSEQ multiplex PCR, the TCRdb table keeps only in-frame clones and is missing some. The data show under 150,000 clones, 89% seen once. The sample was blood. The receptors shown here come from a man under 40 in good health.

This chain uses TRBV10-3 with TRBJ2-3; the match to TRBD1 covers 9 bases. The CDR3 is 13 residues long. Germline V CDR1 and CDR2: ENHRY, SYGVKD. Trimming took 11 bases from V and 3 from J; bases not matched to a gene: 6. The CDR3 coding sequence is TGTGCCGGAAGGGGACAGGGAACAGATACGCAGTATTTT. This gives the protein CAGRGQGTDTQYF.

CDR3 coding DNA: TGTGCCAGCAGCCCTAGACAGGGCAATATCGTCGAGCAGTACTTC. This codes for CASSPRQGNIVEQYF. The chain recombines TRBV5-4 with TRBJ2-7; TRBD1 matches 7 bases. The CDR3 totals 15 residues. V dropped 4 bases and J dropped 6; count of bases not matched to a gene: 13. Germline assignment: CDR1 SGHNT and CDR2 YYREEE (reference sequence).

The gene calls are TRBV27 and TRBJ1-1; D unresolved. Trimming took off 4 bases at V and 0 bases at J, with 6 bases between the two ends. Germline V CDR1 and CDR2: MNHEY, SMNVEV (reference sequence). The CDR3 extends over 13 amino acids. In nucleotides, the CDR3 is TGTGCCAGCAGTTGGGCGTTGAACACTGAAGCTTTCTTT. Its translation: CASSWALNTEAFF.

In its sample, this clone was seen once. The chain couples TRBV5-6 to TRBJ2-7, with D possibly matching TRBD2 (5 bases). Germline V gene sequence: CDR1 SGHDT, CDR2 YYEEEE. The CDR3 extends over 14 amino acids. The V gene lost 1 base and the J gene lost 0 bases, with 8 bases spanning the gap. The CDR3 loop is CASSLQLDSYEQYF. For the CDR3, the DNA is TGTGCCAGCAGCTTGCAACTAGACTCCTACGAGCAGTACTTC.

This sequence joins TRBV19 and TRBJ1-1; D remains unclear. This CDR3 contains 13 residues. CDR1 and CDR2 (germline): LNHDA, SQIVND (reference sequence). V lost 6 bases to trimming and J lost 1 base, with 9 bases between them. The CDR3 DNA is TGTGCCAGTAGCATAAACCAGAACACTGAAGCTTTCTTT. Amino acids: CASSINQNTEAFF.

This chain links TRBV5-4 with TRBJ2-3; 10 bases map to TRBD2. This CDR3 contains 18 residues. V lost 3 bases to trimming and J lost 0 bases; unmatched junction nucleotides: 10. Per germline, CDR1 SGHNT and CDR2 YYREEE (reference sequence). The CDR3 DNA sequence: TGTGCCAGCAGCTCCCGGGGGGGACTAGCGAACAGCACAGATACGCAGTATTTT. Its protein is CASSSRGGLANSTDTQYF.

J is TRBJ2-1 and V is TRBV6-5; D might be TRBD2 (6 bases). Trimming removed 5 bases at V and 7 bases at J, with 9 bases between. Germline values: CDR1 MNHEY, CDR2 SVGAGI. The CDR3 is made up of 12 amino acids. In DNA form, the CDR3 reads TGTGCCAGCAGTACCGGGACTAATGAGCAGTTCTTC. Translated: CASSTGTNEQFF.

This chain uses TRBV24-1 with TRBJ2-2, with 7 bases fitting TRBD1. The junction had 3 bases not matched to a gene; V was cut back by 7 bases and J by 5 bases. Germline assignment: CDR1 KGHDR and CDR2 SFDVKD. The CDR3 consists of 13 residues. CDR3 loop: CATRTGETGELFF. The DNA of the CDR3 is TGTGCCACCAGAACAGGGGAAACCGGGGAGCTGTTTTTT.

This clone was recorded a few times. CDR3 in amino acids: CAISESNSGGMNEQYF. The CDR3 coding sequence is TGTGCCATCAGTGAGTCAAATAGCGGGGGGATGAACGAGCAGTACTTC. The chain combines TRBV10-3 with TRBJ2-7, with 10 bases fitting TRBD2. The CDR3 has 16 amino acids. The junction had 7 bases not matched to a gene; V was cut back by 0 bases and J by 5 bases. In germline, CDR1 is ENHRY, CDR2 SYGVKD.

The chain has TRBV19 and TRBJ2-3, with TRBD2 identical over 8 bases. The CDR3 contains 16 residues. Germline-derived CDR1 and CDR2 are LNHDA and SQIVND (reference sequence). Losses at the gene ends were 2 bases for V and 1 base for J; bases not matched to a gene: 5. The CDR3 spells CASSIYLAGRTDTQYF. The CDR3 DNA reads as TGTGCCAGTAGTATATATCTAGCGGGCCGCACAGATACGCAGTATTTT.

The chain recombines TRBV11-3 with TRBJ2-7, with D hard to call. Trimming left V 4 bases short and J 6 bases short, with 16 bases between. The CDR3 is 14 residues long. Germline V lookup: CDR1 SGHNT, CDR2 YENEEA. DNA of the CDR3: TGTGCCAGCAGCTCGAGTCGCCAGCGTCCCGAGCAGTACTTC. Its translation is CASSSSRQRPEQYF.

The chain carries TRBV30 and TRBJ2-5, with 8 bases fitting TRBD1. This CDR3 has 13 amino acids. CDR1 and CDR2 from the germline V gene are GTSNPN and SVGIG (reference sequence). V lost 3 bases, J lost 5 bases, and 5 bases stayed unmatched. The CDR3 coding sequence is TGTGCCTGGAGCAACAGGGGGTTTGAGACCCAGTACTTC. Translating it yields CAWSNRGFETQYF. Full variable domain (missing parts from reference TRBV30 and TRBJ2-5): SQTIHQWPATLVQPVGSPLSLECTVEGTSNPNLYWYRQAAGRGLQLLFYSVGIGQISSEVPQNLSASRPQDRQFILSSKKLLLSDSGFYLCAWSNRGFETQYFGPGTRLLVL.

The chain employs TRBV18 and TRBJ1-5; a possible D gene is TRBD1 (5 bases). CDR1 and CDR2 from the germline V gene are KGHSH and LQKENI. The CDR3 contains 16 residues. Trimming took 5 bases from V and 5 from J, leaving 19 bases between them. CDR3 DNA: TGTGCCAGCTCATCGGGGGTGGGAGGCAGGGATCAGCCCCAGCATTTT. It is translated as CASSSGVGGRDQPQHF.

The rearrangement links TRBV2 to TRBJ2-1; possibly TRBD1 or TRBD2 for D (6 bases each). Per the germline V gene, CDR1 is SNHLY and CDR2 is FYNNEI. Trimming cost V 9 bases and J 8 bases, with 20 bases left between them. This CDR3 contains 14 residues. The DNA of the CDR3 is TGTGCCAGAGGGGAGGACAGTGGTAGGTATGAGCAGTTCTTC. This codes for CARGEDSGRYEQFF.

The chain joins TRBV6-2 or TRBV6-3 to TRBJ2-7, with D unclear. From germline, CDR1 is MNHEY and CDR2 SVGEGT. Between the trimmed V and J ends, which lost 0 bases and 0 bases, there was a span of 9 bases. The CDR3 is 15 residues long. CDR3 DNA sequence: TGTGCCAGCAGTTACTCGGGCGGTAGCTCCTACGAGCAGTACTTC. This translates into CASSYSGGSSYEQYF.

This clone appeared once. The V gene is TRBV19, the J gene TRBJ2-7; 9 positions agree with TRBD2. CDR1 and CDR2 from the germline V gene are LNHDA and SQIVND (reference sequence). The CDR3 totals 14 residues. Losses at the gene ends were 3 bases for V and 6 bases for J; bases not matched to a gene: 6. The CDR3 DNA sequence: TGTGCCAGTAGTATCGCGGGAGGGCCTGGCGAGCAGTACTTC. This translates into CASSIAGGPGEQYF.

The chain uses TRBV5-1 and TRBJ1-1, with 8 nucleotides matching TRBD1. The CDR3 totals 14 residues. With 2 bases clipped from V and 1 base from J, the junction kept 1 base outside the gene matches. CDR1 and CDR2 (germline): SGHRS, YFSETQ. The CDR3 DNA reads as TGCGCCAGCAGCTTTACAGGGGGGAACACTGAAGCTTTCTTT. Its protein is CASSFTGGNTEAFF.

The chain is built from TRBV12-3 or TRBV12-4 and TRBJ2-3; either TRBD1 or TRBD2 may fit D (5 bases each). V was pared by 6 bases and J by 2 bases, with 6 bases between. This CDR3 is built from 12 residues. The CDR3 DNA reads TGTGCCAGCAGGGGGGACACAGATACGCAGTATTTT. It is translated as CASRGDTDTQYF.

The chain has TRBV5-4 and TRBJ2-1; D is possibly TRBD2 (7 bases). V was trimmed by 4 bases and J by 0 bases, leaving 14 bases between them. The CDR3 is 16 amino acids. Germline values: CDR1 SGHNT, CDR2 YYREEE (reference sequence). CDR3 sequence (DNA): TGTGCCAGCAGCGGGGGGGCGGGGAGCTCCTACAATGAGCAGTTCTTC. As protein: CASSGGAGSSYNEQFF.

The rearrangement uses TRBV18 and TRBJ2-4; tentatively, D is TRBD2 (7 bases). V lost 8 bases to trimming and J lost 7 bases, with 21 bases between them. Germline V gene lookup returns CDR1 KGHSH and CDR2 LQKENI. This CDR3 contains 15 residues. Here the CDR3 DNA reads TGTGCCAGCAACCCGGACTCCGGGGGGCGGAACATTCAGTACTTC. Protein sequence: CASNPDSGGRNIQYF.

The chain joins TRBV18 to TRBJ2-3; unclear D gene. V shed 3 bases and J shed 3 bases, with 10 bases lying between them. CDR3 length: 14 amino acids. CDR1 and CDR2 (germline): KGHSH, LQKENI. The CDR3 sequence is CASSPPGRTDTQYF. DNA of the CDR3: TGTGCCAGCTCACCCCCCGGCAGAACAGATACGCAGTATTTT.

V and J are TRBV30 and TRBJ2-1, with no clear D. Trimming took 3 bases from V and 8 from J, leaving 5 bases between them. The CDR3 sequence is 10 residues long. The V gene's germline CDR1 is GTSNPN and CDR2 SVGIG (reference sequence). This CDR3 reads CAWSVDEQFF. CDR3 DNA: TGTGCCTGGAGCGTGGATGAGCAGTTCTTC.

This clone was found once. J is TRBJ1-1 and V is TRBV24-1; D call uncertain. Trimming pared 4 bases from V and 9 bases from J, leaving 14 bases between. The CDR3 totals 13 residues. Germline CDR1 is KGHDR and CDR2 is SFDVKD. CDR3: CATSDGTTVKAFF. In DNA form, the CDR3 reads TGTGCCACCAGTGACGGCACGACGGTGAAAGCTTTCTTT.

This clone came up once. V is TRBV15 and J is TRBJ2-3, with 10 nucleotides matching TRBD2. This CDR3 contains 16 residues. Trimming took 6 bases from V and 3 from J; bases not matched to a gene: 9. CDR1 and CDR2 from the germline V gene are LNHNV and YYDKDF (reference sequence). CDR3 residues: CATSIAGGRGTDTQYF. CDR3 nucleotides: TGTGCCACCAGTATAGCGGGGGGACGGGGGACAGATACGCAGTATTTT.

The chain combines TRBV6-2 or TRBV6-3 with TRBJ2-7; D gene ambiguous. Germline CDR1 and CDR2: MNHEY and SVGEGT. The CDR3 has 16 amino acids. V was pared by 5 bases and J by 0 bases, with 17 bases between. The CDR3 here is CASSPPPYSTSYEQYF. For the CDR3, the DNA is TGTGCCAGCAGTCCACCCCCGTACTCGACCTCCTACGAGCAGTACTTC.